This T cell receptor beta chain was captured by sequencing in a study of T cells in Graves' hyperthyroidism and ophthalmopathy. For the study at large: The initial diagnosis was the point when peripheral blood was collected, ahead of any treatment.

Study-wide findings and caveats: A model of 13 V-J pairs discriminated ophthalmopathy from stable hyperthyroidism. Most thyroid clonotypes expanded above 0.001 were also detected in blood.

Amplification of TCR beta CDR3 regions was performed using RNA transcripts as template. The TCR CDR3 first-round RT-PCR relied on the HTBI primer set. TCRdb reprocessed the multiplex PCR reads via MiXCR and lists one record per CDR3 protein. The sample has about 400,000 distinct CDR3 sequences, more than 14% seen once. A word on this clonotype: The antigen remains undetermined.

This CDR3 contains 18 residues. Germline trimming cut 5 bases from V and 0 bases from J; bases unmatched to any gene: 15. CDR1 and CDR2 from the germline V gene are SGHNT and YYREEE (reference sequence). The source of the PBMCs was around 10 ml of fresh peripheral blood. The V gene is TRBV5-4, the J gene TRBJ1-2; 8 bases fit TRBD1. This clonotype originated in a woman aged 30 to 39 with Graves' ophthalmopathy. The sample comprised blood. CDR3 region: CASSPRLPGGFTNYGYTF. The CDR3 DNA reads TGTGCCAGCAGTCCAAGGTTGCCAGGGGGCTTTACTAACTATGGCTACACCTTC.